These T cell receptor beta chains were read from a single sample in a study of T cells in tuberculosis. The table came from immunoSEQ multiplex PCR; TCRdb's copy has only in-frame clones and leaves some out. Of 50,000 to 65,000 clones listed, approximately 88% are singletons. The sequenced sample was CD1b-GMM tetramer-negative cells sorted from PBMCs. All receptors come from an adult woman with latent tuberculosis. The CDR3 runs from the conserved cysteine through the conserved F or W. D genes are given only for firm matches. Not every row has a clone size; where given, it reads once, few, many or a size class.

abundance	d_gene	j_gene	v_gene	CDR3aa	CDR3nt
NA	NA	TRBJ1-2	TRBV6-1	CASTGQNYYGYTF	TGTGCCAGCACCGGACAGAACTACTATGGCTACACCTTC
once	NA	TRBJ2-1	TRBV18	CASSLPEDEQFF	TGTGCCAGCTCCCTCCCTGAGGATGAGCAGTTCTTC
NA	NA	TRBJ1-2	TRBV6-1	CATRLTGPYGYTF	TGTGCCACCAGACTGACAGGCCCCTATGGCTACACCTTC
NA	TRBD2	TRBJ2-7	TRBV19	CASSILLAGAPEQYF	TGTGCCAGTAGTATCCTCTTAGCGGGAGCTCCCGAGCAGTACTTC
NA	NA	TRBJ1-3	TRBV5-4	CASSRGLDSGNTIYF	TGTGCCAGCAGCCGGGGACTGGACTCTGGAAACACCATATATTTT
NA	TRBD1	TRBJ1-1	TRBV30	CAFRGDTEAFF	TGTGCCTTCAGGGGGGACACTGAAGCTTTCTTT
NA	TRBD1	TRBJ1-2	TRBV5-6	CASSGDRGDYGYTF	TGTGCCAGCAGCGGGGACAGGGGGGACTATGGCTACACCTTC
NA	NA	TRBJ2-5	TRBV5-1	CASSLPNQETQYF	TGCGCCAGCAGCTTGCCCAACCAAGAGACCCAGTACTTC
NA	TRBD2	TRBJ2-3	TRBV30	CAWRLAGGADTQYF	TGTGCCTGGCGACTAGCGGGGGGGGCAGATACGCAGTATTTT
NA	TRBD2	TRBJ2-3	TRBV7-9	CASRVAGGSTDTQYF	TGTGCCAGCAGAGTAGCGGGGGGCAGCACAGATACGCAGTATTTT
NA	NA	TRBJ1-3	TRBV6-1	CASSEARGSAGNTIYF	TGTGCCAGCAGTGAAGCTCGGGGAAGCGCTGGAAACACCATATATTTT
NA	TRBD1	TRBJ1-2	TRBV4-3	CASSPDRGSYGYTF	TGCGCCAGCAGTCCCGACAGGGGCTCCTATGGCTACACCTTC
NA	NA	TRBJ1-2	TRBV27	CASSFLTFDGYTF	TGTGCCAGCAGTTTTTTGACATTCGATGGCTACACCTTC
NA	TRBD1	TRBJ1-2	TRBV28	CASSHEPRQGTSYGYTF	TGTGCCAGCAGTCACGAACCCCGACAGGGGACGAGCTATGGCTACACCTTC
NA	NA	TRBJ2-4	TRBV5-6	CASSLTGFKNIQYF	TGTGCCAGCAGCTTGACAGGTTTCAAAAACATTCAGTACTTC
NA	NA	TRBJ2-7	TRBV28	CASSLSGLVSYEQYF	TGTGCCAGCAGTTTATCAGGGTTGGTCTCCTACGAGCAGTACTTC
NA	TRBD1	TRBJ2-7	TRBV19	CASKPGTGVYEQYF	TGTGCCAGTAAACCCGGGACAGGGGTCTACGAGCAGTACTTC
once	TRBD1	TRBJ1-4	TRBV5-1	CASSWGPGQGSEKLFF	TGCGCCAGCAGCTGGGGGCCGGGACAGGGGAGTGAAAAACTGTTTTTT
NA	TRBD2	TRBJ2-7	TRBV6-1	CASVLAGVDEQYF	TGTGCCAGCGTTCTAGCGGGAGTGGACGAGCAGTACTTC
NA	NA	TRBJ2-6	TRBV9	CASSVAGAGRSGANVLTF	TGTGCCAGCAGCGTAGCAGGGGCAGGGCGCTCTGGGGCCAACGTCCTGACTTTC
few	NA	TRBJ1-6	TRBV6-6	CASTESPAGRNSPLHF	TGTGCCAGCACCGAGTCCCCGGCGGGGCGCAATTCACCCCTCCACTTT
NA	NA	TRBJ2-5	TRBV19	CASSIDRDTMNQETQYF	TGTGCCAGTAGTATAGATCGGGACACTATGAACCAAGAGACCCAGTACTTC
NA	TRBD2	TRBJ2-1	TRBV6-4	CASSDGTSSNEQFF	TGTGCCAGCAGTGACGGGACTAGTAGCAATGAGCAGTTCTTC
NA	NA	TRBJ1-5	TRBV6-1	CASSAIGGFPNQPQHF	TGTGCCAGCAGTGCAATAGGGGGATTCCCCAATCAGCCCCAGCATTTT
NA	NA	TRBJ1-1	TRBV6-4	CASSASSSAEAFF	TGTGCCAGCAGTGCCTCGTCCTCTGCTGAAGCTTTCTTT
NA	NA	TRBJ1-3	TRBV15	CATSRDKLSGNTIYF	TGTGCCACCAGCAGAGATAAGCTCTCTGGAAACACCATATATTTT
NA	TRBD1	TRBJ1-1	TRBV30	CAARQGMNTEAFF	TGTGCCGCCAGACAGGGAATGAACACTGAAGCTTTCTTT
NA	NA	TRBJ1-2	TRBV5-4	CASSLNRDYGYTF	TGTGCCAGCAGCTTGAACAGGGACTATGGCTACACCTTC
NA	TRBD2	TRBJ2-1	TRBV6-6	CASYNPGLAGDEQFF	TGTGCCAGTTATAACCCGGGACTAGCGGGAGATGAGCAGTTCTTC
NA	NA	TRBJ2-3	TRBV30	CAWSALGSTDTQYF	TGTGCCTGGAGTGCCCTCGGGTCCACAGATACGCAGTATTTT
few	NA	TRBJ2-2	TRBV6-1	CASSDLGRDTGELFF	TGTGCCAGCAGTGATCTGGGGCGCGACACCGGGGAGCTGTTTTTT
NA	NA	TRBJ1-5	TRBV6-1	CASTAGNNQPQHF	TGTGCCAGCACTGCAGGGAACAATCAGCCCCAGCATTTT
once	NA	TRBJ2-3	TRBV5-1	CASSFRAGRTDTQYF	TGCGCCAGCAGCTTTCGGGCGGGACGCACAGATACGCAGTATTTT
NA	NA	TRBJ1-3	TRBV18	CASSPRRDFGNTIYF	TGTGCCAGCTCACCTAGGCGGGACTTCGGAAACACCATATATTTT
NA	NA	TRBJ1-1	TRBV9	CASSVQGHTEAFF	TGTGCCAGCAGCGTTCAGGGTCACACTGAAGCTTTCTTT
NA	NA	TRBJ2-5	TRBV4-1	CASSQVPEETQYF	TGCGCCAGCAGCCAAGTTCCGGAAGAGACCCAGTACTTC
NA	TRBD2	TRBJ2-3	TRBV6-1	CATSPAGGPYTQYF	TGTGCCACCAGCCCAGCGGGGGGGCCTTATACGCAGTATTTT
NA	NA	TRBJ1-5	TRBV4-1	CASSGGFNQPQHF	TGCGCCAGCAGCGGGGGGTTCAATCAGCCCCAGCATTTT
NA	NA	TRBJ1-2	TRBV29-1	CSVEDLGQSGYGYTF	TGCAGCGTTGAAGATCTCGGACAGAGCGGCTATGGCTACACCTTC
NA	TRBD2	TRBJ2-7	TRBV27	CASSQRVGLAGPYEQYF	TGTGCCAGCAGTCAAAGAGTAGGACTAGCGGGACCGTACGAGCAGTACTTC
NA	TRBD1	TRBJ2-3	TRBV7-6	CASSLAGGADTQYF	TGTGCCAGCAGCTTAGCAGGGGGCGCAGATACGCAGTATTTT
NA	TRBD2	TRBJ2-3	TRBV9	CASSVGVRGGGDTQYF	TGTGCCAGCAGCGTAGGGGTACGGGGCGGGGGGGATACGCAGTATTTT
NA	TRBD2	TRBJ2-5	TRBV4-1	CASSQDWAGGYQETQYF	TGCGCCAGCAGCCAAGATTGGGCGGGAGGGTACCAAGAGACCCAGTACTTC
NA	TRBD2	TRBJ2-7	TRBV4-3	CASSQVGTSPYEQYF	TGCGCCAGCAGCCAAGTGGGGACTAGTCCCTACGAGCAGTACTTC
NA	NA	TRBJ1-5	TRBV7-8	CASSKQNQPQHF	TGTGCCAGCAGCAAACAGAATCAGCCCCAGCATTTT
NA	NA	TRBJ2-3	TRBV18	CASSLTSGDTQYF	TGTGCCAGCTCACTGACAAGCGGAGATACGCAGTATTTT
NA	TRBD2	TRBJ2-1	TRBV6-1	CASKDGLAGHNEQFF	TGTGCCAGCAAAGACGGACTAGCGGGACACAATGAGCAGTTCTTC
NA	NA	TRBJ2-7	TRBV7-2	CASSFSRGPLYEQYF	TGTGCCAGCAGCTTTTCCAGGGGCCCTCTCTACGAGCAGTACTTC
NA	TRBD1	TRBJ1-1	TRBV5-5	CASSLETGMNTEAFF	TGTGCCAGCAGCTTAGAGACAGGGATGAACACTGAAGCTTTCTTT
once	TRBD1	TRBJ1-5	TRBV5-1	CASSLGTGDWYSNQPQHF	TGCGCCAGCAGCTTGGGGACAGGAGATTGGTATAGCAATCAGCCCCAGCATTTT
NA	NA	TRBJ1-2	TRBV2	CASSEGGVGYTF	TGTGCCAGCAGTGAGGGAGGGGTCGGCTACACCTTC
NA	TRBD1	TRBJ1-2	TRBV4-2	CASSAPGQEPSNYGYTF	TGTGCCAGCAGCGCTCCGGGACAGGAACCCTCTAACTATGGCTACACCTTC
NA	TRBD2	TRBJ2-1	TRBV29-1	CSVRGTSGSDEQFF	TGCAGCGTTAGAGGGACTAGCGGGAGCGATGAGCAGTTCTTC